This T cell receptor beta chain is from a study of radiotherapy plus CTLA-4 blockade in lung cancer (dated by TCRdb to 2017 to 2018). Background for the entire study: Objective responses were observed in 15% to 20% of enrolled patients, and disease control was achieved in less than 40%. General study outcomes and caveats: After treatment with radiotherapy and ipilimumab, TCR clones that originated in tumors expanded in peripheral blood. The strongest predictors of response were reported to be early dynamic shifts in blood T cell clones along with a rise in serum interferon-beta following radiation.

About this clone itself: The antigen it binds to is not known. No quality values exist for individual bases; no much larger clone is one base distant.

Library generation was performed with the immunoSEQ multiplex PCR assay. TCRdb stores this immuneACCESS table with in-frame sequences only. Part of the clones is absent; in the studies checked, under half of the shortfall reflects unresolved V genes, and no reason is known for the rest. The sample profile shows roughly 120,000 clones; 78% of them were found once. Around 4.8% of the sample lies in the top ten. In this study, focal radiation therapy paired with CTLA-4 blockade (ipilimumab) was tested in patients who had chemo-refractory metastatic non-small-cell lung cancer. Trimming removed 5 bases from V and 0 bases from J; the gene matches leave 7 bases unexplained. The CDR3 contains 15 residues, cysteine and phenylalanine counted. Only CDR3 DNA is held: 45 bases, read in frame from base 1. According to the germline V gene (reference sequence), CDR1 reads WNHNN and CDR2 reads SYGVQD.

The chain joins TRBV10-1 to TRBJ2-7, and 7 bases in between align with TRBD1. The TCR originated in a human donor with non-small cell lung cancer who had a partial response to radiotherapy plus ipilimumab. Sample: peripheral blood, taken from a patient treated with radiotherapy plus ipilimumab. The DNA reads TGCGCCAGCAGTAAAACCAGGGGGAGCTCCTACGAGCAGTACTTC. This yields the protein CASSKTRGSSYEQYF.